This passage covers 20 T cell receptor beta chains from one sample sequenced in a study of blood T cells in healthy people across ages. The second PCR ran about 6 to 11 cycles with a sample-barcoded 5' primer and J-beta primers. A single record per CDR3 protein comes from TCRdb applying MiXCR to the 5' RACE reads. The data hold under 1,000,000 distinct CDR3 sequences, with about half observed a single time. Sequenced material: blood. The source of these receptors is a man older than 75 in good health.

The chain joins TRBV20-1 to TRBJ1-2; 7 nucleotides match TRBD1. The V and J ends lost 6 bases and 4 bases, in that order; junction bases with no gene match: 11. This CDR3 spans 14 amino acids. Germline V gene sequence: CDR1 DFQATT, CDR2 SNEGSKA (reference sequence). The CDR3 coding sequence is TGCAGTGCAACCGGCCCGGACAGGACCTATGGCTACACCTTC. Its translation: CSATGPDRTYGYTF.

This clonotype turned up a few times. The gene calls are TRBV28 and TRBJ2-5; 10 bases fit TRBD2. The trim removed 8 bases at V and 11 bases at J, leaving 14 bases unmatched. Germline CDR1 MDHEN, CDR2 SYDVKM. The CDR3 is made up of 14 amino acids. Here the CDR3 reads CASSTAGGDNEQYF. For the CDR3, the DNA is TGTGCCAGCTCCACAGCGGGGGGGGACAATGAGCAGTACTTC.

The V and J genes are TRBV20-1 and TRBJ2-3; the match to TRBD1 covers 8 bases. V trimming: 3 bases; J trimming: 2 bases; junction bases outside the gene matches: 4. The CDR3 runs 14 residues. Germline assignment: CDR1 DFQATT and CDR2 SNEGSKA (reference sequence). This chain's CDR3 is CSARDRVLTDTQYF. Written as DNA, the CDR3 is TGCAGTGCTAGGGACAGGGTCCTCACAGATACGCAGTATTTT.

The chain has TRBV5-6 and TRBJ1-4; possible D gene TRBD1, 5 bases. Between the trimmed V and J ends, which lost 1 base and 8 bases, there was a span of 12 bases. The CDR3 sequence is 14 residues long. In germline, CDR1 is SGHDT, CDR2 YYEEEE. Written as DNA, the CDR3 is TGTGCCAGCAGCTTGTGGGGGAGTCAGGAAAAACTGTTTTTT. Protein product: CASSLWGSQEKLFF.

This clonotype was picked up a small number of times. The V and J genes are TRBV5-1 and TRBJ2-1; a weak D match, TRBD1 (7 bases). The J call is uncertain, as TRBJ2-7 better fits the DNA end. Per the germline V gene, CDR1 is SGHRS and CDR2 is YFSETQ. This CDR3 is built from 16 residues. CDR3 in amino acids: CASSLDPGGTVNEQYF. Written as DNA, the CDR3 is TGCGCCAGCAGCTTGGATCCAGGGGGGACCGTCAATGAGCAGTACTTC.

This clonotype was recorded a few times. This chain joins TRBV7-9 and TRBJ2-1, with D perhaps being TRBD1 or TRBD2 (5 bases each). The CDR3 extends over 11 amino acids. Trimming left V 8 bases short and J 5 bases short, with 7 bases between. Germline V gives CDR1 SEHNR, CDR2 FQNEAQ (reference sequence). The CDR3 region is CASGTNNEQFF. CDR3 nucleotide sequence: TGTGCCAGCGGGACGAACAATGAGCAGTTCTTC.

This clonotype was seen more than once but under ten times. The V gene is TRBV10-3, the J gene TRBJ2-1; 13 bases match TRBD2. The CDR3 spans 15 residues. V trimming: 10 bases; J trimming: 5 bases; junction bases outside the gene matches: 8. Germline V gene lookup returns CDR1 ENHRY and CDR2 SYGVKD. DNA for the CDR3: TGTGCCACGAAACTAGCGGGAGGGCCTAACAATGAGCAGTTCTTC. It yields the protein CATKLAGGPNNEQFF.

The V call is TRBV28, the J call TRBJ2-5; 8 bases match TRBD1. The assigned J gene may be wrong: the sequence end matches TRBJ2-7 better. Germline CDR1 is MDHEN and CDR2 is SYDVKM. The CDR3 sequence is 15 residues long. CDR3 protein: CASSILVGQGHEQYF. The CDR3 DNA sequence: TGTGCCAGCAGCATCCTAGTCGGACAGGGACACGAGCAGTACTTC.

This rearrangement joins TRBV4-3 to TRBJ2-3; 8 positions agree with TRBD1. The ends lost 1 base at V and 6 bases at J; junction bases unmatched: 9. Germline V CDR1 and CDR2: LGHNA, YSLEER. This CDR3 spans 16 amino acids. As DNA, the CDR3 is TGCGCCAGCAGCCAAGGCGGAAGACAGGGGTTGGATACGCAGTATTTT. Translation: CASSQGGRQGLDTQYF.

This rearrangement joins TRBV12-3 or TRBV12-4 to TRBJ1-5, with a tentative D call TRBD1 (6 bases). This CDR3 is built from 14 residues. The V end lost 6 bases, the J end lost 4 bases, and 13 bases lay between the germline ends. Here the CDR3 DNA reads TGTGCCAGCAGGATGGGGCAGGGGAATCAGCCCCAGCATTTT. Encoded protein: CASRMGQGNQPQHF.

The chain recombines TRBV20-1 with TRBJ2-3, with D possibly being TRBD1 (6 bases). CDR3 length: 16 amino acids. Germline assignment: CDR1 DFQATT and CDR2 SNEGSKA (reference sequence). The V and J ends lost 1 base and 4 bases respectively, with 18 bases between them. CDR3 sequence (DNA): TGCAGTGCTAGAGCCCCGGGACACAAAGGGGCAGATACGCAGTATTTT. This gives the protein CSARAPGHKGADTQYF.

V gene TRBV12-3 or TRBV12-4 combines with J gene TRBJ1-2; tentative D call: TRBD1 (5 bases). The CDR3 loop spans 16 amino acids. The germline V and J ends were trimmed by 5 bases and 4 bases, with 20 bases remaining between them. This CDR3 reads CASSRANFKGPYGYTF. CDR3 nucleotide sequence: TGTGCCAGCAGTCGTGCGAATTTCAAGGGGCCCTATGGCTACACCTTC.

The J gene is TRBJ2-2, the V gene TRBV6-5; possible D gene TRBD2, 6 bases. The CDR3 totals 14 residues. CDR1 MNHEY and CDR2 SVGAGI come from the germline V gene. With 6 bases removed from V and 5 bases from J, the gap between germline ends came to 13 bases. CDR3 in DNA: TGTGCCAGCAGCGGCGGAGGGGAAACCGGGGAGCTGTTTTTT. Protein: CASSGGGETGELFF.

This chain's CDR3 is CSASNGRTEYF. CDR3 nucleotide sequence: TGCAGTGCTAGTAACGGGAGGACAGAGTACTTC. This sequence joins TRBV20-1 and TRBJ2-5, with a possible D match to TRBD2 (7 bases). Germline V gene data show CDR1 as DFQATT and CDR2 as SNEGSKA (reference sequence). V was cut by 3 bases and J by 12 bases, with 14 bases left in between. The length of the CDR3 is 11 residues.

J is TRBJ2-1 and V is TRBV7-2; D unclear. There are 12 residues in the CDR3. CDR1 SGHTA and CDR2 FQGNSA come from the germline V gene. The V end was cut by 7 bases, the J end by 6 bases, with 10 bases between. The CDR3 coding sequence is TGTGCCAGCACCGACCTACTCAATGAGCAGTTCTTC. Protein sequence: CASTDLLNEQFF.

The rearrangement joins TRBV27 to TRBJ2-3; 8 positions agree with TRBD1. Per germline, CDR1 MNHEY and CDR2 SMNVEV (reference sequence). J gave up 3 bases and V 7 bases, and 6 bases lay outside the gene matches. The CDR3 is made up of 14 amino acids. CDR3 residues: CASTRTGRTDTQYF. The CDR3 nucleotides are TGTGCCAGCACTCGGACAGGGAGGACAGATACGCAGTATTTT.

The chain joins TRBV18 to TRBJ1-3; 7 nucleotides match TRBD1. The CDR3 extends over 16 amino acids. V was clipped by 3 bases and J by 0 bases; unmatched bases: 5. Germline CDR1 KGHSH, CDR2 LQKENI. Here the CDR3 reads CASSPDTGDSGNTIYF. The CDR3 DNA reads as TGTGCCAGCTCACCGGACACAGGGGACTCTGGAAACACCATATATTTT.

The table lists this clonotype with a few counts. The rearrangement uses TRBV29-1 and TRBJ2-7, with 9 bases fitting TRBD1. From germline, CDR1 is SQVTM and CDR2 ANQGSEA. CDR3 size: 13 residues. With 5 bases clipped from V and 0 bases from J, the junction kept 2 bases outside the gene matches. DNA of the CDR3: TGCAGCGTTAACAGGGGGCTCTCCTACGAGCAGTACTTC. This sequence encodes CSVNRGLSYEQYF.

The chain links TRBV9 to TRBJ2-1, with D uncertain. The DNA end lines up better with TRBJ2-7; the J call may be wrong. This CDR3 comprises 14 residues. Germline CDR1 reads SGDLS; CDR2 reads YYNGEE. CDR3 in amino acids: CASSVAGNSNEQYF. For the CDR3, the DNA is TGTGCCAGCAGCGTAGCTGGGAATAGCAATGAGCAGTACTTC.

This clonotype showed up just a few times. The chain carries TRBV11-2 and TRBJ2-1, with 9 nucleotides matching TRBD2. Germline CDR1 is SGHAT and CDR2 is FQNNGV. V shed 1 base and J 7 bases; nucleotides not matched to a gene: 14. The CDR3 runs 18 residues. The CDR3 nucleotides are TGTGCCAGCAGCTTAGGCGTAGGCGCGGGAGGGCCTCGTAATGAGCAGTTCTTC. Its protein is CASSLGVGAGGPRNEQFF.